A selection of T cell receptor beta chains follows, all from one sample in a study of shared clonotypes between healthy human individuals. Repertoires were generated with immunoSEQ multiplex PCR, while TCRdb's copy carries only in-frame clones and drops some. The sample records around 2,000,000 clones, 93% being singletons. Sequenced: naive CD8+ T cells from PBMCs. The receptors come from a man aged 18-30 years in good health. Some clones in this sample may be carry-over from other donors' samples. CDR3s include the opening cysteine and the closing phenylalanine or tryptophan. The order of the fields is clone size, V gene, J gene, D gene, CDR3 DNA, CDR3 protein. A D gene is named only where the DNA matches it firmly. Some rows mark clone size as missing; the rest say once, few, many or name a class of expanded clone.

clone_size: .
v_call: TRBV21-1
j_call: TRBJ2-7
d_call: .
cdr3_nt: TGTGCCAGCAGCAAAGGTCAGGAATACGAGCAGTACTTC
cdr3_aa: CASSKGQEYEQYF

clone_size: .
v_call: TRBV5-6
j_call: TRBJ2-5
d_call: .
cdr3_nt: TGTGCCAGCAGCTTGGGCAGGGGAGAGACCCAGTACTTC
cdr3_aa: CASSLGRGETQYF

clone_size: .
v_call: TRBV5-4
j_call: TRBJ2-3
d_call: TRBD2
cdr3_nt: TGTGCCAGCAGCTTCAGGCGGGAGGGACCCCATACGCAGTATTTT
cdr3_aa: CASSFRREGPHTQYF

clone_size: .
v_call: TRBV19
j_call: TRBJ1-5
d_call: .
cdr3_nt: TGTGCCAGTAACCAGATCTTTAGCAATCAGCCCCAGCATTTT
cdr3_aa: CASNQIFSNQPQHF

clone_size: .
v_call: TRBV27
j_call: TRBJ2-5
d_call: TRBD2
cdr3_nt: TGTGCCAGCAGTCCCGGAGGGGAGGGCCTGGGGGAGACCCAGTACTTC
cdr3_aa: CASSPGGEGLGETQYF

clone_size: .
v_call: TRBV27
j_call: TRBJ2-1
d_call: TRBD1
cdr3_nt: TGTGCCAGCAGTTTATCGAAGGGGACAGCATACAATGAGCAGTTCTTC
cdr3_aa: CASSLSKGTAYNEQFF

clone_size: .
v_call: TRBV5-4
j_call: TRBJ2-1
d_call: TRBD2
cdr3_nt: TGTGCCAGCAGCCGAGCGGGAGGGCCCCCTGAGCAGTTCTTC
cdr3_aa: CASSRAGGPPEQFF

clone_size: .
v_call: TRBV15
j_call: TRBJ2-1
d_call: TRBD1
cdr3_nt: TGTGCCACCAGCAAGGGACAGGCGTACAATGAGCAGTTCTTC
cdr3_aa: CATSKGQAYNEQFF

clone_size: .
v_call: TRBV29-1
j_call: TRBJ2-3
d_call: TRBD2
cdr3_nt: TGCAGCGTTGTAGGGACTAGCGGGGATAGCACAGATACGCAGTATTTT
cdr3_aa: CSVVGTSGDSTDTQYF

clone_size: .
v_call: TRBV30
j_call: TRBJ1-5
d_call: TRBD1
cdr3_nt: TGTGCCTGGAGTCATCAGACAGGGAAAAGGCCCCAGCATTTT
cdr3_aa: CAWSHQTGKRPQHF

clone_size: .
v_call: TRBV7-8
j_call: TRBJ2-1
d_call: TRBD1
cdr3_nt: TGTGCCAGCAGCACCAACAGGGGGGATGAGCAGTTCTTC
cdr3_aa: CASSTNRGDEQFF

clone_size: .
v_call: TRBV11-2
j_call: TRBJ2-5
d_call: .
cdr3_nt: TGTGCCAGCAGCCAACACCCAGAACTAGAGACCCAGTACTTC
cdr3_aa: CASSQHPELETQYF

clone_size: .
v_call: TRBV6-5
j_call: TRBJ2-5
d_call: .
cdr3_nt: TGTGCCAGCAGTTACGGGCCGGTGGAGACCCAGTACTTC
cdr3_aa: CASSYGPVETQYF

clone_size: .
v_call: TRBV4-3
j_call: TRBJ2-3
d_call: .
cdr3_nt: TGCGCCAGCAGCCCCCGCGGGGTAGCCTCAGATACGCAGTATTTT
cdr3_aa: CASSPRGVASDTQYF

clone_size: .
v_call: TRBV27
j_call: TRBJ2-3
d_call: TRBD1
cdr3_nt: TGTGCCAGCAGTTCCCCCGGGACAGGGGCAGATACGCAGTATTTT
cdr3_aa: CASSSPGTGADTQYF

clone_size: .
v_call: TRBV28
j_call: TRBJ1-4
d_call: .
cdr3_nt: TGTGCCAGCAGTTCCTACGACAGTTATGAAAAACTGTTTTTT
cdr3_aa: CASSSYDSYEKLFF

clone_size: .
v_call: TRBV15
j_call: TRBJ2-6
d_call: .
cdr3_nt: TGTGCCACCAGCTACAGCTCTGGGGCCAACGTCCTGACTTTC
cdr3_aa: CATSYSSGANVLTF

clone_size: .
v_call: TRBV27
j_call: TRBJ1-2
d_call: TRBD1
cdr3_nt: TGTGCCAGCAGTTTATCGGCCAGGGGGGACGACTATGGCTACACCTTC
cdr3_aa: CASSLSARGDDYGYTF

clone_size: .
v_call: TRBV13
j_call: TRBJ1-1
d_call: TRBD1
cdr3_nt: TGTGCCAGCAGCACTCGACAGGGGGTGAACACTGAAGCTTTCTTT
cdr3_aa: CASSTRQGVNTEAFF

clone_size: .
v_call: TRBV6-5
j_call: TRBJ2-1
d_call: .
cdr3_nt: TGTGCCAGCAGTTACAGTGGCGGGATCGGCAATGAGCAGTTCTTC
cdr3_aa: CASSYSGGIGNEQFF

clone_size: .
v_call: TRBV5-6
j_call: TRBJ1-3
d_call: .
cdr3_nt: TGTGCCAGCAGCTTGGGGATTGCTGGAAACACCATATATTTT
cdr3_aa: CASSLGIAGNTIYF

clone_size: .
v_call: TRBV27
j_call: TRBJ2-1
d_call: .
cdr3_nt: TGTGCCAGCAGTTTATCCTCTACAGGTTACAATGAGCAGTTCTTC
cdr3_aa: CASSLSSTGYNEQFF

clone_size: .
v_call: TRBV27
j_call: TRBJ2-3
d_call: .
cdr3_nt: TGTGCCAGCAGTTTTGTTGGGGGGACAGATACGCAGTATTTT
cdr3_aa: CASSFVGGTDTQYF

clone_size: .
v_call: TRBV28
j_call: TRBJ1-2
d_call: .
cdr3_nt: TGTGCCAGCATGGTTGGATATGGCTACACCTTC
cdr3_aa: CASMVGYGYTF

clone_size: .
v_call: TRBV29-1
j_call: TRBJ2-5
d_call: TRBD1
cdr3_nt: TGCAGCGTTGAAGGTCTCGGGGTGACAGGGGGTTGGCAAGAGACCCAGTACTTC
cdr3_aa: CSVEGLGVTGGWQETQYF

clone_size: .
v_call: TRBV28
j_call: TRBJ2-2
d_call: TRBD1
cdr3_nt: TGTGCCAGCAGTACTTTCCGGACAGGGATCGGGGAGCTGTTTTTT
cdr3_aa: CASSTFRTGIGELFF

clone_size: .
v_call: TRBV6-5
j_call: TRBJ2-1
d_call: TRBD2
cdr3_nt: TGTGCCAGCAGTTACGAGACTAGCGGGAGCAATGAGCAGTTCTTC
cdr3_aa: CASSYETSGSNEQFF

clone_size: .
v_call: TRBV19
j_call: TRBJ2-2
d_call: .
cdr3_nt: TGTGCCAGTAGTACCGACTGGGGGCCCACCGGGGAGCTGTTTTTT
cdr3_aa: CASSTDWGPTGELFF

clone_size: .
v_call: TRBV27
j_call: TRBJ2-7
d_call: TRBD2
cdr3_nt: TGTGCCAGCAGACTAGCGGCCCCCCCGGCAGGCACCTACGAGCAGTACTTC
cdr3_aa: CASRLAAPPAGTYEQYF

clone_size: .
v_call: TRBV28
j_call: TRBJ2-1
d_call: TRBD1
cdr3_nt: TGTGCCAGCAGTTTAGTACGGACAGGGGAAGCCTACAATGAGCAGTTCTTC
cdr3_aa: CASSLVRTGEAYNEQFF

clone_size: .
v_call: TRBV27
j_call: TRBJ1-2
d_call: .
cdr3_nt: TGTGCCAGCAGTTTCTTAGGGGACTATGGCTACACCTTC
cdr3_aa: CASSFLGDYGYTF

clone_size: .
v_call: TRBV5-4
j_call: TRBJ2-3
d_call: TRBD2
cdr3_nt: TGTGCCAGCAGTTTAAACCCGGGACTAAAGACAGATACGCAGTATTTT
cdr3_aa: CASSLNPGLKTDTQYF

clone_size: once
v_call: TRBV6-5
j_call: TRBJ2-5
d_call: .
cdr3_nt: TGTGCCAGCAGTTACTCTTCCCTGGGACAAGAGACCCAGTACTTC
cdr3_aa: CASSYSSLGQETQYF

clone_size: .
v_call: TRBV28
j_call: TRBJ2-7
d_call: .
cdr3_nt: TGTGCCAGCAGTTTATTCCCGGGACATAGATACGAGCAGTACTTC
cdr3_aa: CASSLFPGHRYEQYF

clone_size: .
v_call: TRBV9
j_call: TRBJ2-7
d_call: TRBD2
cdr3_nt: TGTGCCAGCAGCGTAGGGCAGGTAGCGGGAGTCCGCGAGCAGTACTTC
cdr3_aa: CASSVGQVAGVREQYF

clone_size: .
v_call: TRBV6-1
j_call: TRBJ2-7
d_call: .
cdr3_nt: TGTGCCAGCAGTGAAGCCGGCCTTAGTATGGTGGGGGAGCAGTACTTC
cdr3_aa: CASSEAGLSMVGEQYF

clone_size: .
v_call: TRBV28
j_call: TRBJ2-1
d_call: TRBD2
cdr3_nt: TGTGCCAGCGGTTCGAGGACACCGAGGACTAGCGGGAGCCCCCAACCAAAATACAATGAGCAGTTCTTC
cdr3_aa: CASGSRTPRTSGSPQPKYNEQFF

clone_size: .
v_call: TRBV27
j_call: TRBJ1-1
d_call: .
cdr3_nt: TGTGCCAGCAGTTACCAGCTTAGTTTCGACAAATCACACACTGAAGCTTTCTTT
cdr3_aa: CASSYQLSFDKSHTEAFF

clone_size: few
v_call: TRBV7-9
j_call: TRBJ2-7
d_call: .
cdr3_nt: TGTGCCAGCAGCCTGACTAGTTACGAGCAGTACTTC
cdr3_aa: CASSLTSYEQYF